A selection of T cell receptor beta chains follows, all from one sample in a study of blood T cells in healthy people across ages. TCRdb recomputed calls from the 5' RACE reads with MiXCR, one row per CDR3 protein. The table lists about 1.6 million distinct CDR3 sequences, almost 35% of them singletons. The sample was blood. These receptors all stem from a young woman in good health. The CDR3 runs from the conserved cysteine through the conserved F or W. The D gene is left open where the match is weak. Clone size is shown for a subset of rows, as once, few, many or a class of expanded clone.

size,V,J,D,length,DNA,CDR3
NA,TRBV6-5,TRBJ2-2,NA,14,TGTGCCACCCAACGGACGCTTAACACCGGGGAGCTGTTTTTT,CATQRTLNTGELFF
many,TRBV7-3,TRBJ2-1,NA,14,TGTGCCAGCAGTTTATCGGGATCCTACAATGAGCAGTTCTTC,CASSLSGSYNEQFF
NA,TRBV3-1,TRBJ1-2,TRBD1,15,TGTGCCAGCAGCCGTCAGGGGGTGGCGTACCATGGCTACACCTTC,CASSRQGVAYHGYTF
NA,TRBV20-1,TRBJ1-5,NA,16,TGCAGTGCTAGAGATCTAAGACAGACCTTCAATCAGCCCCAGCATTTT,CSARDLRQTFNQPQHF
NA,TRBV6-5,TRBJ2-3,TRBD2,15,TGTGCCAGCACCCATTCTAGCGGGAGCACAGATACGCAGTATTTT,CASTHSSGSTDTQYF
NA,TRBV7-8,TRBJ2-1,NA,15,TGTGCCAGCAGCTTAAGGGAGGCGTCCTACAATGAGCAGTTCTTC,CASSLREASYNEQFF
many,TRBV27,TRBJ2-7,NA,12,TGTGCCAGCACTGGGGGGGGCCCCGAGCAGTACTTC,CASTGGGPEQYF
NA,TRBV9,TRBJ2-3,NA,14,TGTGCCAGCAGCCCCACCGGGGCACCAGATACGCAGTATTTT,CASSPTGAPDTQYF
few,TRBV15,TRBJ2-1,TRBD2,15,TGTGCCACCAGCAGAGATGGGAGACTAGCAAATAAGCAGTTCTTC,CATSRDGRLANKQFF
NA,TRBV7-9,TRBJ1-6,NA,16,TGTGCCGGCAGCCGACAGTCGAGCTCCTATAATTCACCCCTCCACTTT,CAGSRQSSSYNSPLHF
NA,TRBV15,TRBJ2-2,NA,16,TGTGCCACCAGCAGGGGTCTACACGAAAACACCGGGGAGCTGTTTTTT,CATSRGLHENTGELFF
few,TRBV6-5,TRBJ2-1,NA,11,TGTGCCAGCAGAACCATGGGGCACGAGTTCTTC,CASRTMGHEFF
NA,TRBV6-7,TRBJ1-6,TRBD1,17,TGTGCCAGCAGTCGCCCCCGGACAGGGTACAGTAATTCACCCCTCCACTTT,CASSRPRTGYSNSPLHF
few,TRBV7-9,TRBJ2-7,NA,14,TGTGCCAGCAGCTTATATGGGATTGGTTACGAGCAGTACTTC,CASSLYGIGYEQYF
many,TRBV4-1,TRBJ2-7,TRBD2,15,TGCGCCAGCAGCCTAGGGACTAGCGCTTCCTACGAGCAGTACTTC,CASSLGTSASYEQYF
many,TRBV29-1,TRBJ2-7,TRBD2,12,TGCAGCGTAGCGGGAGGGTTCGGCGAGCAGTACTTC,CSVAGGFGEQYF
NA,TRBV15,TRBJ2-1,TRBD2,15,TGTGCCACCAGCGACAAGCGGGAAGGAGGCAATGAGCAGTTCTTC,CATSDKREGGNEQFF
NA,TRBV28,TRBJ1-5,TRBD1,15,TGTGCCAGCAGTTTAAGGGACAGGGAGGGACAGCCCCAGCATTTT,CASSLRDREGQPQHF
NA,TRBV20-1,TRBJ2-2,TRBD2,15,TGCAGTGCTCCCCGGGTCAGCGGGAGGACCGGGGAGCTGTTTTTT,CSAPRVSGRTGELFF
few,TRBV3-1,TRBJ2-7,NA,12,TGTGCCAGCGTCGGGGTTTCCCACGAGCAGTACTTC,CASVGVSHEQYF
NA,TRBV5-1,TRBJ2-3,TRBD2,16,TGCGCCAGCAGCTTGATCACGGGGGGAGGCACAGATACGCAGTATTTT,CASSLITGGGTDTQYF
NA,TRBV2,TRBJ1-1,NA,14,TGTGCCAGCAGGGAACTGATGGGGAGCACTGAAGCTTTCTTT,CASRELMGSTEAFF
NA,TRBV29-1,TRBJ2-2,NA,13,TGCAGCGTTGAGGAGGGGTACACCGGGGAGCGGTTTTTT,CSVEEGYTGERFF
NA,TRBV24-1,TRBJ2-1,NA,16,TGTGCCACCAGTGATTTCTCTAGCGCCTCCTACAATGAGCAGTTCTTC,CATSDFSSASYNEQFF
NA,TRBV12-3/TRBV12-4,TRBJ1-2,NA,13,TGTGCCAGCAGTTTCGGGACGGCCGATGGCTACACCTTC,CASSFGTADGYTF
NA,TRBV9,TRBJ2-5,TRBD2,15,TGTGCCAGCAGCGAGGGGACTAGCGGGACGGAGACCCAGTACTTC,CASSEGTSGTETQYF
NA,TRBV27,TRBJ2-1,TRBD2,12,TGTGCCAACGGCCTCGGGGGGAATGAGCAGTTCTTC,CANGLGGNEQFF
NA,TRBV6-2/TRBV6-3,TRBJ1-2,NA,14,TGTGCCAGCAGTTACGCTCCAGGGATTTATGGCTACACCTTC,CASSYAPGIYGYTF
NA,TRBV13,TRBJ1-1,TRBD1,15,TGTGCCAGCAGCTTCGAGGGGGCGGGAGGGGCTGAAGCTTTCTTT,CASSFEGAGGAEAFF
NA,TRBV4-1,TRBJ2-1,NA,17,TGCGCCAGCAGCCAATCTCCCCTAGTGCGTTCCTACAATGAGCAGTTCTTC,CASSQSPLVRSYNEQFF
many,TRBV20-1,TRBJ1-1,TRBD1,15,TGCAGTGCGAAAAACCCGACAGGGTGGAACACTGAAGCTTTCTTT,CSAKNPTGWNTEAFF
NA,TRBV20-1,TRBJ2-1,NA,16,TGCAGTGCAACGTCGGAGGGAGGGGGCTCCTACAATGAGCAGTTCTTC,CSATSEGGGSYNEQFF
NA,TRBV18,TRBJ2-2,TRBD2,16,TGTGCCAGCTCACCACTCGACCTAGCGGTAACCGGGGAGCTGTTTTTT,CASSPLDLAVTGELFF
few,TRBV6-1,TRBJ2-1,NA,11,TGTGCCAGCAGGGAGAGGTATGAGCAGTTCTTC,CASRERYEQFF
NA,TRBV28,TRBJ2-3,TRBD2,15,TGTGCCAGCAGTTTCGGGAGGAGCATCACAGATACGCAGTATTTT,CASSFGRSITDTQYF
few,TRBV10-3,TRBJ2-3,NA,15,TGTGCCATCAGTGAGTTGGAGGGAGGAAAAGATACGCAGTATTTT,CAISELEGGKDTQYF
few,TRBV7-2,TRBJ2-7,NA,14,TGTGCCAGTAACGACTACACTTCAACCTACGAGCAGTACTTC,CASNDYTSTYEQYF
NA,TRBV19,TRBJ2-7,TRBD2,15,TGTCCCAGTAGTAAGTCAGCGGGGAGCTCCTACGAGCAGTACTTC,CPSSKSAGSSYEQYF
few,TRBV4-1,TRBJ1-2,TRBD1,15,TGCGCCAGCAGCCAAGAGGGGGACAGGGTAGGAGGCTACACCTTC,CASSQEGDRVGGYTF
once,TRBV20-1,TRBJ2-1,TRBD2,15,TGCAGTGCTCTTCCCGGGACTAGCTCCTACAATGAGCAGTTCTTC,CSALPGTSSYNEQFF
NA,TRBV20-1,TRBJ1-5,TRBD1,14,TGCAGTGCTAAAACGACAGGGGGCGTTCAGCCCCAGCATTTT,CSAKTTGGVQPQHF
NA,TRBV5-1,TRBJ1-1,NA,14,TGCGCCAGCAGCGCACGGGGAGGCGGAACTGAAGCTTTCTTT,CASSARGGGTEAFF
once,TRBV6-5,TRBJ1-1,NA,13,TGTGCCAGCAAACCGGGTGTGAACACTGAAGCTTTCTTT,CASKPGVNTEAFF
NA,TRBV4-1,TRBJ2-7,NA,12,TGCGCCAACAGCCAAGTTCCGTACGAGCAGTACTTC,CANSQVPYEQYF
NA,TRBV29-1,TRBJ1-1,NA,12,TGCAGCGTTTCCAACGGGGACACTGAAGCTTTCTTT,CSVSNGDTEAFF
few,TRBV6-1,TRBJ1-2,TRBD1,15,TGTGCCAGCAGCGAGACAGGGGCCAGTGGTAGGGGCTACACCTTC,CASSETGASGRGYTF
NA,TRBV12-3/TRBV12-4,TRBJ2-3,NA,17,TGTGCCAGCAGCCTAATAGGGGGGGCCGTGAGCGCAGATACGCAATATTTT,CASSLIGGAVSADTQYF
NA,TRBV6-1,TRBJ2-5,TRBD2,16,TGTGCCAGCAGTGCCGGACTAGCGGCTCGGGGGGAGACCCAGTACTTC,CASSAGLAARGETQYF
many,TRBV4-1,TRBJ2-5,NA,15,TGCGCCAGCAGCCAAGATCTAGGAGGCCGGGAGACCCAGTACTTC,CASSQDLGGRETQYF
few,TRBV20-1,TRBJ1-6,NA,14,TGCAGTGCGCCAGGGGAAAGCGCCGGCTCACCCCTCCACTTT,CSAPGESAGSPLHF